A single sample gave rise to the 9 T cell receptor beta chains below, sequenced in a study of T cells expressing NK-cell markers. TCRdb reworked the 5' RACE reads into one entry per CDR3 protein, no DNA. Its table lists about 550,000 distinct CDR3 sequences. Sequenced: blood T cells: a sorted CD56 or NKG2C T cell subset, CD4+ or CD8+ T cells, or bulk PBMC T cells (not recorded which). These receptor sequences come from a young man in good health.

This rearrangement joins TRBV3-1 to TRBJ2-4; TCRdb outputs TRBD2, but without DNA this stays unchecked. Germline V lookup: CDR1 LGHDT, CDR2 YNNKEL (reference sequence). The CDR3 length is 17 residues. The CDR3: CASSQELRLAGEDIQYF.

The CDR3 sequence is CASSYIQGASFYNSPLHF. V is TRBV6-5 and J is TRBJ1-6; TCRdb's D call of TRBD1 is untestable without DNA. The CDR3 length is 18 residues. Per the germline V gene, CDR1 is MNHEY and CDR2 is SVGAGI.

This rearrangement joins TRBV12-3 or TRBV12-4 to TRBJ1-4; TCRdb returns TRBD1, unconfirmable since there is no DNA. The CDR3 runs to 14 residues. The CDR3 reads CASADSEINEKLFF.

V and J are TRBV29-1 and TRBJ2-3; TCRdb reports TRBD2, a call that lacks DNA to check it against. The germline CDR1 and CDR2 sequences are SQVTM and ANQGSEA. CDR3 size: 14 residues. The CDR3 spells CSVDLLAGGSTQYF.

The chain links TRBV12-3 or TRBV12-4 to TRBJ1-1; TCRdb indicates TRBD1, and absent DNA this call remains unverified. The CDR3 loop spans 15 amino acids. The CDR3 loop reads CASRDITGGSTEAFF.

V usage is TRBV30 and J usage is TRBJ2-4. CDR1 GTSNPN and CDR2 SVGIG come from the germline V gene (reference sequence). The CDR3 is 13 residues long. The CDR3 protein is CAWSPGEWNIQYF.

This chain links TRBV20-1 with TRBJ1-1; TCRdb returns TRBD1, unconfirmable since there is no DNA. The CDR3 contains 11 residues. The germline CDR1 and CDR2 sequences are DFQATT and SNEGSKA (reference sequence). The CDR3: CSARPGQEDFF.

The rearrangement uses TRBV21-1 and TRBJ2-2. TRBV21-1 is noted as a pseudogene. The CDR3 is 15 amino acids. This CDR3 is CASSTEQTNTGELFF.

The CDR3 reads CSAEGEGSYNEQFF. The chain joins TRBV20-1 to TRBJ2-1; TCRdb calls TRBD1, which cannot be checked without DNA. The CDR3 loop spans 14 amino acids. Germline V gene sequence: CDR1 DFQATT, CDR2 SNEGSKA (reference sequence).